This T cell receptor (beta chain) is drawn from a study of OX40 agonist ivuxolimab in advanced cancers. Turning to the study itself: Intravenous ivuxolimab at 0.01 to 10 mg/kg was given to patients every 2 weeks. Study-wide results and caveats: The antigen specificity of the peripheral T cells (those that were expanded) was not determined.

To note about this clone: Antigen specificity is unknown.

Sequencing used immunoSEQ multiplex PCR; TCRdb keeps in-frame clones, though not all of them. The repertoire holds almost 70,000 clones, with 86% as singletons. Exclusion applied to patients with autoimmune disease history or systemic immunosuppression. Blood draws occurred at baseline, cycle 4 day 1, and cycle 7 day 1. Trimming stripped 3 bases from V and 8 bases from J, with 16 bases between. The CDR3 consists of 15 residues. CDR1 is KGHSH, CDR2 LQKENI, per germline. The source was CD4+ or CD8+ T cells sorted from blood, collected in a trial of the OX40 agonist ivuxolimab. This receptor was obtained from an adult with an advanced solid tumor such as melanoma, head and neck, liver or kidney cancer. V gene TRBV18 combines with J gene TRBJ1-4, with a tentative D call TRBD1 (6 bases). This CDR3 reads CASSPGNREGEKLFF. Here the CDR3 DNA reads TGTGCCAGCTCACCTGGAAACAGGGAAGGCGAAAAACTGTTTTTT.